This entry describes one TCR beta chain. The sample is drawn from a study of T cell changes during pregnancy in multiple sclerosis. Looked up from germline, CDR1 is ENHRY and CDR2 is SYGVKD. The CDR3 consists of 13 residues. V shed 10 bases and J 11 bases; nucleotides not matched to a gene: 12. Clones were read by immunoSEQ multiplex PCR, and TCRdb kept only the in-frame ones, dropping some. The table shows just over 40,000 clones, with around 89% occurring only once. The TCR sequence derives from a female donor with multiple sclerosis, enrolled in a pregnancy study. The input for sequencing was CD4+ T cells from peripheral blood mononuclear cells, taken in the first trimester of pregnancy. This chain uses TRBV10-3 with TRBJ2-5; 11 bases are shared with TRBD1. CDR3 sequence: CATLGTGGFGQYF. DNA of the CDR3: TGTGCCACCCTTGGGACAGGGGGGTTCGGTCAGTACTTC.